This T cell receptor beta chain originates from a study of blood T cells in healthy people across ages. The CDR3 totals 14 residues. Per germline, CDR1 SGHKS and CDR2 YYEKEE (reference sequence). V shed 4 bases and J 5 bases; nucleotides not matched to a gene: 8. This clonotype was observed a few times. Its antigen is unknown. Study-wide points: Strong correlation was found linking TCR beta diversity to naive T cell percentage.

A second PCR of about 7 to 12 cycles used a sample-barcoded 5' primer and a J-beta primer mix. Carrying 12 random nucleotides, a template-switch adaptor labeled each individual cDNA molecule. TCRdb itself ran the 5' RACE reads through MiXCR, one entry per CDR3 protein. This table holds roughly 2 million distinct CDR3 sequences, about 50% found once. The chain is built from TRBV5-5 and TRBJ1-2, with TRBD1 matching 7 bases. This sequence originates from a woman aged 40 to 55 in good health. The specimen was blood. CDR3 loop: CASSPGTDYYGYTF. CDR3 DNA sequence: TGTGCCAGCAGCCCAGGGACAGATTATTATGGCTACACCTTC.